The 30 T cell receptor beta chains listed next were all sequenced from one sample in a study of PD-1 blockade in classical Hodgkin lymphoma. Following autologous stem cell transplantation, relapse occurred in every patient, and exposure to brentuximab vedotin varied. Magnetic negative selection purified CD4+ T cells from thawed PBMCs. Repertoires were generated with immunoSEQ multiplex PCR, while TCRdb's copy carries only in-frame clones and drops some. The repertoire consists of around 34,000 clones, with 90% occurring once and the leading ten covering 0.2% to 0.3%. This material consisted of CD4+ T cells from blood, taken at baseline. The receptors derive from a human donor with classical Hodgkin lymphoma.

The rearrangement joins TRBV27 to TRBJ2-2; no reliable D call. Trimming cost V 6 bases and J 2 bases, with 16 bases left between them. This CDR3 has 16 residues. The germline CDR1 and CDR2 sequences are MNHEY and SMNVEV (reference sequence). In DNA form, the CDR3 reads TGTGCCAGCAGCCAAATTGGCCAGGTTAACACCGGGGAGCTGTTTTTT. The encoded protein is CASSQIGQVNTGELFF.

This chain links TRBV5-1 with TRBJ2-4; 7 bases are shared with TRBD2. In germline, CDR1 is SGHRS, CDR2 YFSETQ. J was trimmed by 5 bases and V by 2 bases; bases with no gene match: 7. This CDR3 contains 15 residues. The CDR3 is CASSFDGRPQNIQYF. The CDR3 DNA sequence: TGCGCCAGCAGCTTCGACGGGAGGCCCCAAAACATTCAGTACTTC.

As DNA, the CDR3 is TGTGCCAGCAGTGAAATCGGGCCCGGAGCAAATGAAAAACTGTTTTTT. Translation: CASSEIGPGANEKLFF. The rearrangement uses TRBV2 and TRBJ1-4; the D is unclear. The V gene lost 2 bases and the J gene lost 5 bases, with 15 bases spanning the gap. There are 16 residues in the CDR3. The V gene's germline CDR1 is SNHLY and CDR2 FYNNEI.

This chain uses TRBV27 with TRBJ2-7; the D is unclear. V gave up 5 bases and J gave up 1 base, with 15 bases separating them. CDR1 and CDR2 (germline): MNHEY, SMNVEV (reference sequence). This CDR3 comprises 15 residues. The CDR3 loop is CASSPIGLPSYEQYF. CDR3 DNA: TGTGCCAGCAGTCCTATAGGGCTTCCTTCCTACGAGCAGTACTTC.

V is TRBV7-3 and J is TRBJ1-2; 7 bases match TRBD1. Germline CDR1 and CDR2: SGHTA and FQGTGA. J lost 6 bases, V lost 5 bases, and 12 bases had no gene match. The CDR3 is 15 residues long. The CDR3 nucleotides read TGTGCCAGCAGCAAGACAGGGCAGGGGGAGGATGGCTACACCTTC. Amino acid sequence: CASSKTGQGEDGYTF.

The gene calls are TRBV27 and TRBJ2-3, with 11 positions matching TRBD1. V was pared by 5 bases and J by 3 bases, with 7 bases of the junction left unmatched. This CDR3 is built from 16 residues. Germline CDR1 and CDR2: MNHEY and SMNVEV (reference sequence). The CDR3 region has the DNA TGTGCCAGCAGTCCGAGAGGGACAGGGGGGACAGATACGCAGTATTTT. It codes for CASSPRGTGGTDTQYF.

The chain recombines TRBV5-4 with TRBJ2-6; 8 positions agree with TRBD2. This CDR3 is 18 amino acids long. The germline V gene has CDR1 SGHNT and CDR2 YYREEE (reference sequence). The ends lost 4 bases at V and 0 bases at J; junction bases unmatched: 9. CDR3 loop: CASSPPGGHNSGANVLTF. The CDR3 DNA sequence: TGTGCCAGCAGCCCTCCGGGAGGGCACAACTCTGGGGCCAACGTCCTGACTTTC.

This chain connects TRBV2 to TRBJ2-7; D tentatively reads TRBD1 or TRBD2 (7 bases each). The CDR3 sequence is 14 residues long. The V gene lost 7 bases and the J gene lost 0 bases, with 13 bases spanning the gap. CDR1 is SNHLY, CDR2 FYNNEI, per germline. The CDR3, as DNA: TGTGCCAGCAAGCGGGACAGCCTCTCCTACGAGCAGTACTTC. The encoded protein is CASKRDSLSYEQYF.

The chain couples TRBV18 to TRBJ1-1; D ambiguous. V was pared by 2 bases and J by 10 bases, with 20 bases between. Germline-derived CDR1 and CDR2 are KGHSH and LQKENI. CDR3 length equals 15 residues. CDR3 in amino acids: CASSPLSGMSEAAFF. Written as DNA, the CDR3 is TGTGCCAGCTCACCATTATCCGGGATGAGTGAGGCAGCTTTCTTT.

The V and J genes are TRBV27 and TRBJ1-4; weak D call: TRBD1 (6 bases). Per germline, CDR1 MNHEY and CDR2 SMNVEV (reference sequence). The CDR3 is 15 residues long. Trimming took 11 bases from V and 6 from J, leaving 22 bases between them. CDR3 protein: CASGKGRGRDEKLFF. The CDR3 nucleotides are TGTGCCTCCGGAAAGGGCAGGGGCAGGGATGAAAAACTGTTTTTT.

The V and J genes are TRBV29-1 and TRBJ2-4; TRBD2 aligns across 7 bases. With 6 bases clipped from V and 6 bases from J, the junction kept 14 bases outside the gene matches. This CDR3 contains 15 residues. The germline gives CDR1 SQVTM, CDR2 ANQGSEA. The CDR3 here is CSVGGGKAEGNIQYF. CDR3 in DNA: TGCAGCGTGGGCGGGGGAAAGGCCGAAGGAAACATTCAGTACTTC.

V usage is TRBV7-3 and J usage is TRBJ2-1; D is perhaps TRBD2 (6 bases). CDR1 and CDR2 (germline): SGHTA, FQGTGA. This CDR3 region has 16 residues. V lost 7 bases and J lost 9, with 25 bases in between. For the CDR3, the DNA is TGTGCCAGCACCCCCCGGAGACTAGGTCAGGCGTCTGAGCAGTTCTTC. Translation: CASTPRRLGQASEQFF.

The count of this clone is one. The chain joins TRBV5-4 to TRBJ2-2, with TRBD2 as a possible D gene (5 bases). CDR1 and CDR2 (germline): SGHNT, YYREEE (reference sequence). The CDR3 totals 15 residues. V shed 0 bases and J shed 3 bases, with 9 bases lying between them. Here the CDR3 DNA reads TGTGCCAGCAGCTTGGCCCAGGACTACACCGGGGAGCTGTTTTTT. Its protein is CASSLAQDYTGELFF.

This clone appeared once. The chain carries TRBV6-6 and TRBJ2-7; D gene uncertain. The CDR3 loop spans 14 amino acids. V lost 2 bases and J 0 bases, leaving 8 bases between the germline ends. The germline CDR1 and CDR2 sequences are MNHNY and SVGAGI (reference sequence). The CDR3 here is CASSYRVDSYEQYF. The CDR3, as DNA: TGTGCCAGCAGTTACCGTGTCGACTCCTACGAGCAGTACTTC.

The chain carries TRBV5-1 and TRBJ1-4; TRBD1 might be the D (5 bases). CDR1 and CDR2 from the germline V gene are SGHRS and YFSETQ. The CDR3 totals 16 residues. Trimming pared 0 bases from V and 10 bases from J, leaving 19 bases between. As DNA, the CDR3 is TGCGCCAGCAGCTTGGATTTGTGGGCAGGGCGTGGAAAACTGTTTTTT. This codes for CASSLDLWAGRGKLFF.

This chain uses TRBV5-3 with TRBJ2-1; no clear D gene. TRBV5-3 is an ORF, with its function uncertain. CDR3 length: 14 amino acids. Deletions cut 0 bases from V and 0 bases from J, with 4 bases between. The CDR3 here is CARSLDGSYNEQFF. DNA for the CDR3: TGTGCCAGAAGCTTGGACGGCTCCTACAATGAGCAGTTCTTC.

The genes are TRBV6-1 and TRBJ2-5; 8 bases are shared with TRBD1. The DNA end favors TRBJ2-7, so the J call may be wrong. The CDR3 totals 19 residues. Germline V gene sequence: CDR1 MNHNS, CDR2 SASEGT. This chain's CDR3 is CASSAVSFNRRTGSYEQYF. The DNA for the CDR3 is TGTGCCAGCAGTGCCGTCTCGTTCAACCGCAGGACAGGGTCCTACGAGCAGTACTTC.

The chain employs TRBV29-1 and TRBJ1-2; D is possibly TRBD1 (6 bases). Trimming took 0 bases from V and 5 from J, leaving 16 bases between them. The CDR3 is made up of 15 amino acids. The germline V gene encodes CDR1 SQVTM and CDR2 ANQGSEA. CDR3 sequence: CSVEDGGRGLYGYTF. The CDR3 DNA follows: TGCAGCGTTGAAGATGGGGGGCGCGGTTTGTATGGCTACACCTTC. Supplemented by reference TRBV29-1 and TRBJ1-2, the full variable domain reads SAVISQKPSRDICQRGTSLTIQCQVDSQVTMMFWYRQQPGQSLTLIATANQGSEATYESGFVIDKFPISRPNLTFSTLTVSNMSPEDSSIYLCSVEDGGRGLYGYTFGSGTRLTVV.

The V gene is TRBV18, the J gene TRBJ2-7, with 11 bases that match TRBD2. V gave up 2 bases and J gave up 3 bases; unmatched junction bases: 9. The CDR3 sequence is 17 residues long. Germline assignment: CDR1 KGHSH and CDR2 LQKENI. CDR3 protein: CASSPKTLTSGIYEQYF. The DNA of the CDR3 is TGTGCCAGCTCACCAAAAACCCTGACTAGCGGGATCTACGAGCAGTACTTC.

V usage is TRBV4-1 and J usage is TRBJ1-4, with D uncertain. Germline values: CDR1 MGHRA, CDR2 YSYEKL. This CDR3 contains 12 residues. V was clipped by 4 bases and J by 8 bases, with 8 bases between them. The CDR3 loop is CASSPGREKLFF. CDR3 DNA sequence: TGCGCCAGCAGCCCGGGGAGGGAAAAACTGTTTTTT.

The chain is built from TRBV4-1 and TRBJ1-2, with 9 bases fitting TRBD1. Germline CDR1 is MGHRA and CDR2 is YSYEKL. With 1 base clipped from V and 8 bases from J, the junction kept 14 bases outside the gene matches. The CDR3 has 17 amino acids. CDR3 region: CASSQVAGTGNIEGYTF. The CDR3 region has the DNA TGCGCCAGCAGCCAAGTAGCCGGGACAGGGAATATCGAGGGCTACACCTTC.

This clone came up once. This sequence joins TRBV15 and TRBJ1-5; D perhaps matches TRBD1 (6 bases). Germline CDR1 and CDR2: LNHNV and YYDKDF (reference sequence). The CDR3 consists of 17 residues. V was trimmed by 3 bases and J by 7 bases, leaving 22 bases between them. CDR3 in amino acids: CATSRGTRGSGRQPQHF. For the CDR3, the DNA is TGTGCCACCAGCAGGGGGACCAGGGGTTCAGGTCGGCAGCCCCAGCATTTT.

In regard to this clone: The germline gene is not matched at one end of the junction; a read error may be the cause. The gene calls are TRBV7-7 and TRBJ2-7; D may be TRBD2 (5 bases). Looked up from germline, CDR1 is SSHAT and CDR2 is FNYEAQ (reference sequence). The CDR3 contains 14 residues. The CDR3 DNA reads TGTGCTAGCAGCCCTAACTTCGGGGTAGGCGAGCAGTACTTC. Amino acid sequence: CASSPNFGVGEQYF.

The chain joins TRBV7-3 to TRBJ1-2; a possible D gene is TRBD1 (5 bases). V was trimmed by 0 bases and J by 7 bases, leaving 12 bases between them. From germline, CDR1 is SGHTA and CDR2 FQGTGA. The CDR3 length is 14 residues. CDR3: CASSLTGQGSGYTF. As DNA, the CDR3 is TGTGCCAGCAGCTTAACGGGCCAGGGCAGTGGCTACACCTTC.

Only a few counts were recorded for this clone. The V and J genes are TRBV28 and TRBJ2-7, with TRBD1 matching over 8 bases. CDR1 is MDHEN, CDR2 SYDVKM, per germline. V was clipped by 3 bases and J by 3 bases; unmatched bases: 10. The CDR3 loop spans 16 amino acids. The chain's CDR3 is CASSLFDRGDFYEQYF. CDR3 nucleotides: TGTGCCAGCAGTTTGTTCGACAGGGGTGACTTCTACGAGCAGTACTTC.

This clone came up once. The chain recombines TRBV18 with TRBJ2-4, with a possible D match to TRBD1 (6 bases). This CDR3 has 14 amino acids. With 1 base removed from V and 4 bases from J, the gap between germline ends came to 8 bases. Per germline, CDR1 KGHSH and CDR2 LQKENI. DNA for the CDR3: TGTGCCAGCTCACCACGAGGGGGTAAAAACATTCAGTACTTC. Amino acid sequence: CASSPRGGKNIQYF. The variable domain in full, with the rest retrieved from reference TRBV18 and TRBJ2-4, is NAGVMQNPRHLVRRRGQEARLRCSPMKGHSHVYWYRQLPEEGLKFMVYLQKENIIDESGMPKERFSAEFPKEGPSILRIQQVVRGDSAAYFCASSPRGGKNIQYFGAGTRLSVL.

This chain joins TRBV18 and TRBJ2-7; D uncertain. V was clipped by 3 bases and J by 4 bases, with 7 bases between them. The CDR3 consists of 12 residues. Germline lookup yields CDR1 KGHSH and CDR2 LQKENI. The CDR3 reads CASSPSLYEQYF. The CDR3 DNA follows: TGTGCCAGCTCACCCTCCCTTTACGAGCAGTACTTC.

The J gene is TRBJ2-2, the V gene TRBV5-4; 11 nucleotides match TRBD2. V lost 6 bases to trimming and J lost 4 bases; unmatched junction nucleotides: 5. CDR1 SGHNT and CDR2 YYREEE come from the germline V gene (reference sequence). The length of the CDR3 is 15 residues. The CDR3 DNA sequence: TGTGCCAGCATGGGAGGACTAGCGGGCACCGGGGAGCTGTTTTTT. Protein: CASMGGLAGTGELFF.

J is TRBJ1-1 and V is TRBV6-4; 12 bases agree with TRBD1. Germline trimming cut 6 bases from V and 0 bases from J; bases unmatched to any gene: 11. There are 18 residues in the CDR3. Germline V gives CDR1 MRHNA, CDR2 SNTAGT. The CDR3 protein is CASRPPGQGARMNTEAFF. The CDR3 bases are TGTGCCAGCAGGCCACCGGGACAGGGGGCTCGAATGAACACTGAAGCTTTCTTT.

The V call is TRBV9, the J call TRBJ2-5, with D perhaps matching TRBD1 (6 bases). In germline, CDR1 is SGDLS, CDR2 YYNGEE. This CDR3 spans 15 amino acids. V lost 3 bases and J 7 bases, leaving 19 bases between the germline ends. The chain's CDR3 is CASSGYLSQGGTQYF. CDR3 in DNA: TGTGCCAGCAGCGGGTACCTTTCACAGGGCGGGACCCAGTACTTC.